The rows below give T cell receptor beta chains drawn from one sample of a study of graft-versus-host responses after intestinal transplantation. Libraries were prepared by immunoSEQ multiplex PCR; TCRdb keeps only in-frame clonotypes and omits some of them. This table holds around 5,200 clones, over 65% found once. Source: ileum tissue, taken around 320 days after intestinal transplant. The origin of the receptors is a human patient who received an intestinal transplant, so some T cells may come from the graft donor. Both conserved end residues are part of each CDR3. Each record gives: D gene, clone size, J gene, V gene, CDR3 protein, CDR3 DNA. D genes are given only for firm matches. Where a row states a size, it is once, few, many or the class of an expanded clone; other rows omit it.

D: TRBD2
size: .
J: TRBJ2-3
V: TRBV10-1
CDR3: CASSESETSDTDTQYF
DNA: TGCGCCAGCAGTGAGTCTGAGACTAGCGACACAGATACGCAGTATTTT

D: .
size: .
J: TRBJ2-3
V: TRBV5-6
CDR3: CASRRGQSWMGDTQYF
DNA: TGTGCCAGCAGGCGGGGACAGTCCTGGATGGGAGATACGCAGTATTTT

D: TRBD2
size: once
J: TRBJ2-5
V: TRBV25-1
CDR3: CASSELAGKETQYF
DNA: TGTGCCAGCAGTGAACTAGCGGGGAAAGAGACCCAGTACTTC

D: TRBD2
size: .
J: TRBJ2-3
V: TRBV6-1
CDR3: CASSEATSVGTQYF
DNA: TGTGCCAGCAGTGAAGCAACTAGCGTCGGTACGCAGTATTTT

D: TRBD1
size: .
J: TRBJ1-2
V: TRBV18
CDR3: CASSPWVGTGFYGYTF
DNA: TGTGCCAGCTCACCTTGGGTCGGGACAGGATTTTATGGCTACACCTTC

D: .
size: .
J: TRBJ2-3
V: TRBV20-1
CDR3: CSARDPDTQYF
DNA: TGCAGTGCTAGAGATCCAGATACGCAGTATTTT

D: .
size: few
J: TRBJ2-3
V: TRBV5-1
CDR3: CASSFGGRTDTQYF
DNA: TGCGCCAGCAGCTTCGGGGGGCGGACAGATACGCAGTATTTT

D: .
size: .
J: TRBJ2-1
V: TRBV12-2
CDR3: CASRANNNEQFF
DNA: TGTGCAAGTCGCGCAAACAATAATGAGCAGTTCTTC

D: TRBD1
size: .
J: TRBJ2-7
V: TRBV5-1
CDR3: CASSSLTGGYEQYF
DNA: TGCGCCAGCAGCTCCTTGACAGGGGGCTACGAGCAGTACTTC

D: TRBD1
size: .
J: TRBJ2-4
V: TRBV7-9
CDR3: CASSLAGQVTAGKNIQYF
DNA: TGTGCCAGCAGCTTAGCCGGACAGGTCACGGCAGGCAAAAACATTCAGTACTTC

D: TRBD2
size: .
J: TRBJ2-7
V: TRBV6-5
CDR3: CASSYRLAGAYEQYF
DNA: TGTGCCAGCAGTTACAGGCTAGCGGGGGCCTACGAGCAGTACTTC

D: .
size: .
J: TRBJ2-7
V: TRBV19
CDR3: CASSIAASSEGEQYF
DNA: TGTGCCAGTAGTATAGCGGCATCGTCCGAGGGAGAGCAGTACTTC

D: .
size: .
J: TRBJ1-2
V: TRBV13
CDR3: CASSRLPGRIPYGYTF
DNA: TGTGCCAGCAGCCGGCTACCGGGGCGTATCCCCTATGGCTACACCTTC

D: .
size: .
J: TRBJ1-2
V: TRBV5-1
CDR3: CASSSTGTLVYGYTF
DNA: TGCGCCAGCAGCTCAACCGGGACCCTCGTCTATGGCTACACCTTC

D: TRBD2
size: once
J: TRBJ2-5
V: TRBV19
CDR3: CASSMRRTSGSETQYF
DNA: TGTGCCAGTAGTATGAGAAGGACTAGCGGGAGTGAGACCCAGTACTTC

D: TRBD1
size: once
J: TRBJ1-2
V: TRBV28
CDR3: CASRDRNYGYTF
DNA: TGTGCCAGCCGGGACAGGAACTATGGCTACACCTTC

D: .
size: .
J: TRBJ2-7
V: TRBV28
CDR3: CASSLEASEAEQYF
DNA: TGTGCCAGCAGTTTAGAAGCCAGCGAGGCCGAGCAGTACTTC

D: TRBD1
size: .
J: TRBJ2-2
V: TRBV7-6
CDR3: CASTLKPGQGNTGELFF
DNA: TGTGCCAGCACCCTTAAGCCGGGACAGGGAAACACCGGGGAGCTGTTTTTT

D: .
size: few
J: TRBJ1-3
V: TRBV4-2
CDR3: CASSQDWDTIYF
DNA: TGTGCCAGCAGCCAAGATTGGGACACCATATATTTT

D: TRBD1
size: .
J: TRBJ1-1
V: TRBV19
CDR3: CASSPDRANTEAFF
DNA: TGTGCCAGTAGCCCAGACAGGGCGAACACTGAAGCTTTCTTT

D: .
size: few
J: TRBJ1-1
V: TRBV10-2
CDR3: CASKTVMNTEAFF
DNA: TGCGCCAGCAAGACAGTAATGAACACTGAAGCTTTCTTT

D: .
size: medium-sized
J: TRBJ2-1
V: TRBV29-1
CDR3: CSVERGSRQFF
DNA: TGCAGCGTTGAAAGAGGGTCCCGACAGTTCTTC